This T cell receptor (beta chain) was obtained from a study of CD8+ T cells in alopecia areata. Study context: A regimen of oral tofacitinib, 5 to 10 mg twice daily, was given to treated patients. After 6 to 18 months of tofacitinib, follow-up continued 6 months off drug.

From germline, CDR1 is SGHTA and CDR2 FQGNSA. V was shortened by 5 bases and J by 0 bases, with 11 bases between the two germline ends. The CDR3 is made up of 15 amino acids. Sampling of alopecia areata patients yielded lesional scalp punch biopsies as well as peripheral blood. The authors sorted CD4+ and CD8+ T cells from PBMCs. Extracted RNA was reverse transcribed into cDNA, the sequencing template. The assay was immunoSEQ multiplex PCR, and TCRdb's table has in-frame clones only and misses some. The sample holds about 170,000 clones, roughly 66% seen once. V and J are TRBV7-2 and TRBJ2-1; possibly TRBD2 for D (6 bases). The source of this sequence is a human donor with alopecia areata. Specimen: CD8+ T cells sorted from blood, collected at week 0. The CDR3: CASSPLANSYNEQFF. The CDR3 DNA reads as TGTGCCAGCAGCCCTCTAGCGAACTCCTACAATGAGCAGTTCTTC.